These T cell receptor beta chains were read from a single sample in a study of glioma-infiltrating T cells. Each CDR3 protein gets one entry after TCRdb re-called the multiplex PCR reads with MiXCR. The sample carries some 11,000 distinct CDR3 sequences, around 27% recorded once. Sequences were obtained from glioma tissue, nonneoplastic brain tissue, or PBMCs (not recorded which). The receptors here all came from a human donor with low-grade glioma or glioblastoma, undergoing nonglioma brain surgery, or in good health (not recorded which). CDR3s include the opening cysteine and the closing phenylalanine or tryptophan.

CASLGSSAEAFF	TRBV30	TRBJ1-1
CSAVAFTYQETQYF	TRBV20-1	TRBJ2-5
CASSSGQLNQPQHF	TRBV7-9	TRBJ1-5
CASSSPQGYNYGYTF	TRBV28	TRBJ1-2
CASSLEFSAYEQYF	TRBV7-9	TRBJ2-7
CAISDPKQSGNEQFF	TRBV10-3	TRBJ2-1
CASSGALGRTDTQYF	TRBV27	TRBJ2-3
CASSFPLALDNEQFF	TRBV7-9	TRBJ2-1
CASSMYQREQFF	TRBV19	TRBJ2-1
CASSLDRGWSPLHF	TRBV28	TRBJ1-6
CASSPPAVGNINEQFF	TRBV28	TRBJ2-1
CATSDTRQVYEQYF	TRBV24-1	TRBJ2-7
CSARRQGHEQYF	TRBV20-1	TRBJ2-7
CASSFRDSTYNEQFF	TRBV4-2	TRBJ2-1
CASSLGLVDTQYF	TRBV7-2	TRBJ2-3
CASSAGQGGTDTQYF	TRBV2	TRBJ2-3
CASSLSVSYEQYF	TRBV7-6	TRBJ2-7
CSAGSSGSVCF	TRBV20-1	TRBJ2-3
CARESDTQYF	TRBV27	TRBJ2-3
CAISEAPGIRNEAFF	TRBV10-3	TRBJ1-1
CASSTQDSSYEQYF	TRBV19	TRBJ2-7
CATSDLSSPETQYF	TRBV24-1	TRBJ2-5
CASGPGRHNYGYTF	TRBV6-1	TRBJ1-2
CASSLAPSTSGRSYEQFF	TRBV7-8	TRBJ2-1
CASSEILAGGGEQFF	TRBV5-1	-
CASQKPKTGTHQEPQHF	TRBV2	TRBJ1-5
CASSITNTGELFF	TRBV12-3/TRBV12-4	TRBJ2-2
CASSQGGTIVTEAFF	TRBV3-1	TRBJ1-1
CASPGTSGIGEQFF	TRBV2	TRBJ2-1
CASSQRGETQYF	TRBV3-1	TRBJ2-5
CASSQGPTISYEQYF	TRBV3-1	TRBJ2-7
CASSLSGDWGYGYTF	TRBV28	TRBJ1-2
CASSLGTGVDTGELFF	TRBV11-3	TRBJ2-2
CASSQDFVADQPQHF	TRBV4-1	TRBJ1-5
CAWRSGSQYNEQFF	TRBV30	TRBJ2-1
CASSLDWSQPQHF	TRBV27	TRBJ1-5
CASSLTGIQGTQYF	TRBV7-2	TRBJ2-5
CASSLDSGSNQPQHF	TRBV7-2	TRBJ1-5
CASSWDRNTGELFF	TRBV28	TRBJ2-2
CASSLLRDSPHEQYF	TRBV10-1	TRBJ2-7
CASSLDRGSSYNEQFF	TRBV5-6	TRBJ2-1
CASSATGGAGYGYTF	TRBV6-1	TRBJ1-2
CASSLNRLTEAFF	TRBV28	TRBJ1-1
CATSTGWAYNSPLHF	TRBV19	TRBJ1-6
CASKTLNSPLHF	TRBV28	TRBJ1-6
CASSTRTDPVNVLTF	TRBV27	TRBJ2-6
CASSYGAEAGTIYF	TRBV6-6	TRBJ1-3
CASSKDRLNTEAFF	TRBV5-4	TRBJ1-1
CSSSDGHHTEAFF	TRBV6-6	TRBJ1-1
CSVTGTTNEQFF	TRBV29-1	TRBJ2-1
CASTGQNTEAFF	TRBV5-1	TRBJ1-1
CASSITAESTDTQDF	TRBV19	TRBJ2-3
CASSWTGAGNTIYF	TRBV10-2	TRBJ1-3
CASETGTGVSYEQYF	TRBV2	TRBJ2-7
CSARWDRDHNEKFF	TRBV20-1	TRBJ2-1
CASSSQGSFLGNTIYF	TRBV7-2	TRBJ1-3
CASSLLQGFGNTIYF	TRBV28	TRBJ1-3